This T cell receptor (beta chain) was sequenced during a study of response to subunit inactivated influenza vaccine. In its sample, this clonotype was seen many times. Its antigen is unknown. Regarding the study as a whole: Seasonal influenza vaccination, on each occasion, was suggested by the authors to recruit few new T cells.

The CDR3 sequence is 13 residues long. Germline CDR1 SQVTM, CDR2 ANQGSEA. V was clipped by 7 bases and J by 2 bases; unmatched bases: 4. Each CDR3 protein is one row after TCRdb ran MiXCR on the RT-PCR reads. The data hold around 480,000 distinct CDR3 sequences, with approximately 16% observed a single time. The J gene is TRBJ2-1, the V gene TRBV29-1; 8 bases are shared with TRBD1. This clonotype originated in a man aged 50-75 years who received an inactivated influenza vaccine. The sample was CD4+ T cells sorted from PBMCs, taken around 2 years after vaccination. The CDR3 region has the DNA TGCAGCGGACAGGGGTATACCTACAATGAGCAGTTCTTC. Protein: CSGQGYTYNEQFF.